The 18 T cell receptor beta chains below come from one sample, sequenced in a study of blood T cell repertoires in COVID-19. Only in-frame clones appear in the TCRdb table, and some are missing; sequencing was by immunoSEQ multiplex PCR. The sample records 300,000 or so clones, 87% being singletons. Specimen: peripheral blood. The receptor set was obtained from a man aged 45-65 years with active or convalescent COVID-19.

V and J are TRBV6-5 and TRBJ2-2; maybe TRBD1 (6 bases). The CDR3 spans 15 residues. The V end was cut by 7 bases, the J end by 2 bases, with 14 bases between. Germline V gives CDR1 MNHEY, CDR2 SVGAGI. This chain's CDR3 is CASKRTELNTGELFF. CDR3 nucleotides: TGTGCCAGCAAACGGACAGAGCTTAACACCGGGGAGCTGTTTTTT.

This rearrangement joins TRBV5-6 to TRBJ2-7, with 7 bases lining up with TRBD1. Germline V gene sequence: CDR1 SGHDT, CDR2 YYEEEE. The trim removed 3 bases at V and 0 bases at J, leaving 18 bases unmatched. CDR3 size: 19 residues. The CDR3 region is CASSSRRTGSLHPSYEQYF. The CDR3 DNA sequence: TGTGCCAGCAGCTCAAGAAGGACAGGATCCTTACACCCCTCCTACGAGCAGTACTTC.

This clone was recorded a few times. The chain combines TRBV2 with TRBJ1-6; D is perhaps TRBD1 (6 bases). V was shortened by 3 bases and J by 10 bases, with 10 bases between the two germline ends. CDR3 length equals 13 residues. Germline V gene sequence: CDR1 SNHLY, CDR2 FYNNEI. DNA for the CDR3: TGTGCCAGCAGTGACACAGGGCCCTCACCCCTCCACTTT. Translating it yields CASSDTGPSPLHF.

This chain connects TRBV4-1 to TRBJ2-5; 7 nucleotides line up with TRBD2. Per germline, CDR1 MGHRA and CDR2 YSYEKL. The CDR3 covers 16 residues. Trimming took 4 bases from V and 3 from J; bases not matched to a gene: 11. CDR3 in amino acids: CASSPPLLAVKETQYF. DNA for the CDR3: TGCGCCAGCAGCCCTCCACTTCTAGCGGTGAAAGAGACCCAGTACTTC.

The V call is TRBV29-1, the J call TRBJ2-3; D unresolved. Trimming cost V 0 bases and J 5 bases, with 9 bases left between them. The CDR3 is made up of 13 amino acids. Germline CDR1 is SQVTM and CDR2 is ANQGSEA. CDR3 in DNA: TGCAGCGTTGAAGATGGCCTAGGAGATACGCAGTATTTT. This sequence encodes CSVEDGLGDTQYF.

The chain couples TRBV18 to TRBJ1-5; D unclear. V lost 3 bases and J lost 5, with 11 bases in between. The length of the CDR3 is 14 residues. Germline loops: CDR1 KGHSH, CDR2 LQKENI. CDR3 nucleotides: TGTGCCAGCTCACCCGGGTCCGAGCATCAGCCCCAGCATTTT. It codes for CASSPGSEHQPQHF.

In this sample, this clone turned up once. The rearrangement uses TRBV5-1 and TRBJ1-1; perhaps TRBD1 as D (5 bases). Trimming shortened V by 1 base and J by 4 bases, and 8 bases separated the two germline ends. The CDR3 length is 13 residues. Germline CDR1 reads SGHRS; CDR2 reads YFSETQ. The chain's CDR3 is CASSLMGGTEAFF. The CDR3 nucleotides read TGCGCCAGCAGCTTGATGGGGGGCACTGAAGCTTTCTTT.

The chain carries TRBV4-2 and TRBJ1-4; D might be TRBD1 (6 bases). Trimming stripped 3 bases from V and 7 bases from J, with 12 bases between. The CDR3 has 14 residues. In germline, CDR1 is LGHNA, CDR2 YNFKEQ. The CDR3 is CASSHIVQGEKLFF. DNA for the CDR3: TGTGCCAGCAGCCATATAGTACAGGGTGAAAAACTGTTTTTT.

This sequence joins TRBV5-1 and TRBJ2-1, with TRBD1 matching 9 bases. After removal of 2 bases from V and 6 bases from J, the junction contained 9 bases not matched to a gene. CDR1 and CDR2 from the germline V gene are SGHRS and YFSETQ. The CDR3 contains 16 residues. Written as DNA, the CDR3 is TGCGCCAGCAGCTTCACACAGGGGGCAAGAGGCAATGAGCAGTTCTTC. Amino acid sequence: CASSFTQGARGNEQFF.

The J gene is TRBJ2-1, the V gene TRBV27, with 7 bases lining up with TRBD1. The CDR3 totals 12 residues. Germline CDR1 is MNHEY and CDR2 is SMNVEV (reference sequence). The ends lost 6 bases at V and 12 bases at J; junction bases unmatched: 8. In DNA form, the CDR3 reads TGTGCCAGCAGCGAGAACAGGGGTGGGCAGTTCTTC. It is translated as CASSENRGGQFF.

The chain carries TRBV9 and TRBJ1-1; D remains ambiguous. CDR3 length: 14 amino acids. V was clipped by 5 bases and J by 1 base, with 12 bases between them. Germline V gives CDR1 SGDLS, CDR2 YYNGEE. The CDR3 region has the DNA TGTGCCAGCAGTGCCCTTGGCACGAACACTGAAGCTTTCTTT. Translating gives CASSALGTNTEAFF.

This chain connects TRBV7-2 to TRBJ1-2; unclear D gene. Germline V gene lookup returns CDR1 SGHTA and CDR2 FQGNSA. The CDR3 totals 17 residues. With 5 bases removed from V and 1 base from J, the gap between germline ends came to 20 bases. The CDR3: CASSPTGWESFNYGYTF. CDR3 sequence (DNA): TGTGCCAGCAGCCCTACCGGGTGGGAGTCCTTTAACTATGGCTACACCTTC.

The chain has TRBV27 and TRBJ1-2, with 11 bases matching TRBD1. This CDR3 is built from 17 residues. V shed 10 bases, J shed 1 base, and the junction held 14 bases outside the gene matches. The germline gives CDR1 MNHEY, CDR2 SMNVEV (reference sequence). As DNA, the CDR3 is TGTGCCACCAGGAAAGGACAGGGGGCCAACCTTAACTATGGCTACACCTTC. Protein product: CATRKGQGANLNYGYTF.

This clone was counted once. V gene TRBV11-2 combines with J gene TRBJ1-1, with D perhaps matching TRBD1 (6 bases). CDR1 is SGHAT, CDR2 FQNNGV, per germline. There are 16 residues in the CDR3. Between the trimmed V and J ends, which lost 1 base and 1 base, there was a span of 13 bases. This CDR3 is CASSLANGGENTEAFF. The CDR3 DNA reads TGTGCCAGCAGCTTAGCTAATGGGGGCGAGAACACTGAAGCTTTCTTT.

V and J are TRBV6-5 and TRBJ2-1; TRBD2 agrees at 10 bases. V lost 2 bases to trimming and J lost 7 bases; unmatched junction nucleotides: 5. CDR1 is MNHEY, CDR2 SVGAGI, per germline. The CDR3 runs to 15 residues. The CDR3 DNA is TGTGCCAGCAGTTACAGGGCTAGCGGGAGTAATGAGCAGTTCTTC. It specifies CASSYRASGSNEQFF.

This clone was counted only a few times. This chain joins TRBV6-2 or TRBV6-3 and TRBJ1-1; D remains unclear. Germline lookup yields CDR1 MNHEY and CDR2 SVGEGT. The V gene lost 6 bases and the J gene lost 0 bases, with 8 bases spanning the gap. The CDR3 is 13 residues long. The CDR3, as DNA: TGTGCCAGCAGCGCTCAGATGAACACTGAAGCTTTCTTT. It translates to CASSAQMNTEAFF.

The chain is built from TRBV3-1 (or the pseudogene TRBV3-2) and TRBJ1-3; D remains ambiguous. The CDR3 has 14 amino acids. The V end lost 4 bases, the J end lost 0 bases, and 7 bases lay between the germline ends. Per the germline V gene, CDR1 is LGHDT and CDR2 is YNNKEL (reference sequence). The DNA for the CDR3 is TGTGCCAGCAGCCCTAGCCACTCTGGAAACACCATATATTTT. Its protein is CASSPSHSGNTIYF.

The J gene is TRBJ1-1, the V gene TRBV19, with 9 positions matching TRBD1. With V trimmed by 4 bases and J by 4 bases, 1 base remained unmatched. CDR1 and CDR2 from the germline V gene are LNHDA and SQIVND (reference sequence). CDR3 size: 13 residues. CDR3 region: CASSTDRGTEAFF. CDR3 DNA: TGTGCCAGTAGTACGGACAGGGGCACTGAAGCTTTCTTT. Complete variable domain (other parts from reference TRBV19 and TRBJ1-1): DGGITQSPKYLFRKEGQNVTLSCEQNLNHDAMYWYRQDPGQGLRLIYYSQIVNDFQKGDIAEGYSVSREKKESFPLTVTSAQKNPTAFYLCASSTDRGTEAFFGQGTRLTVV.